Here is one T cell receptor (beta chain) with its context. The antigen is undetermined. The data were taken from a study of T-cell reconstitution after alpha-beta-depleted transplantation in children. Findings of the study overall: T-cell counts and diversity at one year following transplant were attributed mainly to newly produced T cells. Two months or so post-transplant, alpha-beta T cells reportedly derived from several hundred expanded graft clones. Diversity of TCRbeta at day 60 was high in some patients, arising from surviving recipient T cells and thymic progenitors.

Molecular barcoding with unique molecular identifiers was used for the TCRbeta library. MiXCR, run by TCRdb on the PCR reads, gives a single entry per CDR3 protein. This table holds 200,000 to 300,000 distinct CDR3 sequences, more than 20% found once. This CDR3 has 16 amino acids. Germline-derived CDR1 and CDR2 are MGHRA and YSYEKL. Trimming took off 0 bases at V and 5 bases at J, with 14 bases between the two ends. The chain couples TRBV4-1 to TRBJ2-1; D is possibly TRBD2 (6 bases). The source was PBMCs, collected before TCRalphabeta/CD19-depleted stem cell transplant. This clonotype was obtained from a girl aged 2-10 years with Fanconi anemia, due to receive a stem cell transplant. The CDR3 here is CASSQDPGELDNEQFF. The CDR3 DNA sequence: TGCGCCAGCAGCCAAGATCCGGGGGAACTTGACAATGAGCAGTTCTTC.